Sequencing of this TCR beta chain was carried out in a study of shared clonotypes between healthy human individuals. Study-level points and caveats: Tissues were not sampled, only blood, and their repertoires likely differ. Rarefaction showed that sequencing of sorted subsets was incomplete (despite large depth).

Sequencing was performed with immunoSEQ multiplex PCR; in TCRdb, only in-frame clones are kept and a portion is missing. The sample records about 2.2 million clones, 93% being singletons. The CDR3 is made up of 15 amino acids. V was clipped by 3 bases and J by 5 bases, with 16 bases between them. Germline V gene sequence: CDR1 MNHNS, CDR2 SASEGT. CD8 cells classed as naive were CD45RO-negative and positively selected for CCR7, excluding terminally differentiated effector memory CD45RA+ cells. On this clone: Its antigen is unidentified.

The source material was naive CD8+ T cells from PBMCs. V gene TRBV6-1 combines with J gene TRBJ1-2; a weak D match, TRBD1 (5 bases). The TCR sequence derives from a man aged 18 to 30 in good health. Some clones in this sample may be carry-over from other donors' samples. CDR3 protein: CASSDQPGIQYGYTF. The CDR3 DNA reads TGTGCCAGCAGTGATCAGCCAGGGATACAATATGGCTACACCTTC.